The rows below give T cell receptor beta chains drawn from one sample of a study of blood T cell repertoires in COVID-19. Method: immunoSEQ multiplex PCR; TCRdb's copy keeps in-frame clones and lacks some. The data hold roughly 70,000 clones, with 75% to 90% observed a single time. The sample comprised peripheral blood. The receptor set was obtained from an older man who had recovered from COVID-19. Both conserved end residues are part of each CDR3. A D gene is named only where the DNA matches it firmly. Where a row states a size, it is once, few, many or the class of an expanded clone; other rows omit it.

D gene: .; J gene: TRBJ2-7; clone size: .; V gene: TRBV6-2/TRBV6-3; CDR3 protein: CASSSEAGEQYF; CDR3 DNA: TGTGCCAGCAGTTCGGAGGCAGGCGAGCAGTACTTC
D gene: .; J gene: TRBJ2-7; clone size: .; V gene: TRBV28; CDR3 protein: CASTSAKGYEQYF; CDR3 DNA: TGTGCCAGCACTAGCGCAAAGGGGTACGAGCAGTACTTC
D gene: TRBD1; J gene: TRBJ2-7; clone size: .; V gene: TRBV5-4; CDR3 protein: CASRPDRGLVGEQYF; CDR3 DNA: TGTGCCAGCAGACCTGACAGGGGGCTAGTCGGCGAGCAGTACTTC
D gene: .; J gene: TRBJ2-1; clone size: .; V gene: TRBV24-1; CDR3 protein: CATSDRAGKGANNEQFF; CDR3 DNA: TGTGCCACCAGTGACCGTGCGGGGAAGGGGGCCAACAATGAGCAGTTCTTC
D gene: TRBD2; J gene: TRBJ2-5; clone size: .; V gene: TRBV5-8; CDR3 protein: CASSRGLAGKETQYF; CDR3 DNA: TGTGCCAGCAGCCGGGGACTAGCGGGAAAGGAGACCCAGTACTTC
D gene: .; J gene: TRBJ2-7; clone size: .; V gene: TRBV6-6; CDR3 protein: CASSYEWGPYEQYF; CDR3 DNA: TGTGCCAGCAGTTACGAGTGGGGCCCCTACGAGCAGTACTTC
D gene: TRBD2; J gene: TRBJ2-7; clone size: .; V gene: TRBV6-5; CDR3 protein: CASSWGLAGTEQYF; CDR3 DNA: TGTGCCAGCAGTTGGGGACTAGCGGGGACCGAGCAGTACTTC
D gene: TRBD1; J gene: TRBJ2-1; clone size: .; V gene: TRBV18; CDR3 protein: CASSPPGTGGNEQFF; CDR3 DNA: TGTGCCAGCTCACCACCAGGGACAGGGGGTAATGAGCAGTTCTTC
D gene: TRBD1; J gene: TRBJ1-1; clone size: .; V gene: TRBV14; CDR3 protein: CASSHWTGPNTEAFF; CDR3 DNA: TGTGCCAGCAGCCACTGGACAGGGCCGAACACTGAAGCTTTCTTT
D gene: .; J gene: TRBJ1-1; clone size: few; V gene: TRBV5-6; CDR3 protein: CASSLWARGALGTEAFF; CDR3 DNA: TGTGCCAGCAGCTTGTGGGCTCGGGGGGCATTAGGCACTGAAGCTTTCTTT
D gene: TRBD1; J gene: TRBJ2-7; clone size: .; V gene: TRBV20-1; CDR3 protein: CSASRDRASSYEQYF; CDR3 DNA: TGCAGTGCTAGTCGGGACAGGGCCAGCTCCTACGAGCAGTACTTC
D gene: TRBD1; J gene: TRBJ2-7; clone size: .; V gene: TRBV12-5; CDR3 protein: CASGSTPNYRGPYEQYF; CDR3 DNA: TGTGCTAGTGGTTCAACCCCTAATTACAGGGGACCGTACGAGCAGTACTTC
D gene: .; J gene: TRBJ1-2; clone size: .; V gene: TRBV25-1; CDR3 protein: CASSDPFAGPVGGYTF; CDR3 DNA: TGTGCCAGCAGTGACCCCTTTGCAGGGCCAGTAGGTGGCTACACCTTC
D gene: .; J gene: TRBJ2-6; clone size: .; V gene: TRBV5-8; CDR3 protein: CASSLARGSGANVLTF; CDR3 DNA: TGTGCCAGCAGCTTGGCCCGGGGCTCTGGGGCCAACGTCCTGACTTTC
D gene: .; J gene: TRBJ2-3; clone size: .; V gene: TRBV6-2/TRBV6-3; CDR3 protein: CASSYPMTEAATDTQYF; CDR3 DNA: TGTGCCAGCAGTTACCCTATGACAGAAGCTGCCACAGATACGCAGTATTTT
D gene: .; J gene: TRBJ2-5; clone size: .; V gene: TRBV19; CDR3 protein: CASSMGRETQYF; CDR3 DNA: TGTGCCAGTAGTATGGGGAGGGAGACCCAGTACTTC
D gene: .; J gene: TRBJ1-2; clone size: .; V gene: TRBV18; CDR3 protein: CASSPGIQGVYGYTF; CDR3 DNA: TGTGCCAGCTCACCAGGGATACAGGGCGTCTATGGCTACACCTTC
D gene: .; J gene: TRBJ1-1; clone size: few; V gene: TRBV2; CDR3 protein: CASGTQNTEAFF; CDR3 DNA: TGTGCCAGTGGGACACAGAACACTGAAGCTTTCTTT
D gene: .; J gene: TRBJ2-3; clone size: .; V gene: TRBV4-1; CDR3 protein: CASSRTSSHTDTQYF; CDR3 DNA: TGCGCCAGCAGCCGCACTAGCAGCCACACAGATACGCAGTATTTT
D gene: .; J gene: TRBJ2-7; clone size: .; V gene: TRBV6-5; CDR3 protein: CASSNRFYYEQYF; CDR3 DNA: TGTGCCAGCAGTAACAGGTTTTACTACGAGCAGTACTTC
D gene: TRBD1; J gene: TRBJ2-1; clone size: .; V gene: TRBV9; CDR3 protein: CASSPRTGGGEQFF; CDR3 DNA: TGTGCCAGCAGCCCAAGGACAGGGGGCGGTGAGCAGTTCTTC
D gene: TRBD2; J gene: TRBJ2-3; clone size: .; V gene: TRBV2; CDR3 protein: CASLRPGLAGDHTDTQYF; CDR3 DNA: TGTGCCAGCCTTAGGCCGGGACTAGCGGGGGACCACACAGATACGCAGTATTTT
D gene: TRBD2; J gene: TRBJ2-5; clone size: few; V gene: TRBV27; CDR3 protein: CASSLRTSGGGETQYF; CDR3 DNA: TGTGCCAGCAGTTTAAGGACTAGCGGGGGGGGTGAGACCCAGTACTTC
D gene: .; J gene: TRBJ2-2; clone size: .; V gene: TRBV7-2; CDR3 protein: CASSLELIGQNTGELFF; CDR3 DNA: TGTGCCAGCAGCCTAGAACTTATAGGACAGAACACCGGGGAGCTGTTTTTT
D gene: .; J gene: TRBJ1-5; clone size: .; V gene: TRBV19; CDR3 protein: CASSIDGGVLPGQPQHF; CDR3 DNA: TGTGCCAGTAGTATAGATGGGGGGGTCTTACCTGGGCAGCCCCAGCATTTT
D gene: .; J gene: TRBJ2-7; clone size: .; V gene: TRBV7-2; CDR3 protein: CASSWNPGMAYEQYF; CDR3 DNA: TGTGCCAGCAGCTGGAACCCCGGGATGGCCTACGAGCAGTACTTC
D gene: .; J gene: TRBJ2-3; clone size: .; V gene: TRBV9; CDR3 protein: CASSVPGGDTQYF; CDR3 DNA: TGTGCCAGCAGCGTTCCAGGGGGGGATACGCAGTATTTT
D gene: .; J gene: TRBJ1-6; clone size: .; V gene: TRBV2; CDR3 protein: CASSYGGDRSPLHF; CDR3 DNA: TGTGCCAGCAGTTATGGAGGGGATCGGTCACCCCTCCACTTT
D gene: .; J gene: TRBJ1-5; clone size: .; V gene: TRBV19; CDR3 protein: CASNNRGNQPQHF; CDR3 DNA: TGTGCCAGTAACAACAGGGGCAATCAGCCCCAGCATTTT
D gene: .; J gene: TRBJ2-2; clone size: .; V gene: TRBV7-2; CDR3 protein: CASSGVTAGELFF; CDR3 DNA: TGTGCCAGCAGCGGCGTCACAGCCGGGGAGCTGTTTTTT